Listed below are T cell receptor beta chains from one sample, sequenced in a study of human T cells and chemical hapten exposure. TCRdb re-analysed the RACE reads in MiXCR, keeping a single row per CDR3 protein. The table has about 110,000 distinct CDR3 sequences, roughly an eighth seen once. The sample in question was whole blood, obtained in connection with sensitization to the hapten diphenylcyclopropenone (DPC). The source is a woman between 45 and 65 years old with alopecia areata. Some clones in this sample may be carry-over from other donors' samples. The CDR3 runs from the conserved cysteine through the conserved F or W. A D gene is named only where the DNA matches it firmly. Rows may omit the clone size; those that give it use once, few, many or a size class.

clone size: many
CDR3 length: 11
V gene: TRBV2
J gene: TRBJ2-3
D gene: .
CDR3 protein: CASAQENTQYF

clone size: few
CDR3 length: 16
V gene: TRBV4-1
J gene: TRBJ1-4
D gene: TRBD1
CDR3 protein: CASSLVRTGRDEKLFF

clone size: .
CDR3 length: 15
V gene: TRBV12-3/TRBV12-4
J gene: TRBJ2-1
D gene: TRBD1
CDR3 protein: CASRTGTGRGGEQFF

clone size: few
CDR3 length: 15
V gene: TRBV18
J gene: TRBJ1-5
D gene: .
CDR3 protein: CASSSREASNQPQHF

clone size: few
CDR3 length: 14
V gene: TRBV28
J gene: TRBJ1-5
D gene: .
CDR3 protein: CASRGVWSNQPQHF

clone size: few
CDR3 length: 15
V gene: TRBV20-1
J gene: TRBJ2-1
D gene: TRBD2
CDR3 protein: CSARHKRERDNEQFF

clone size: .
CDR3 length: 19
V gene: TRBV7-9
J gene: TRBJ2-1
D gene: TRBD1
CDR3 protein: CASSRDRVSSYRSYNEQFF

clone size: .
CDR3 length: 16
V gene: TRBV7-2
J gene: TRBJ1-2
D gene: .
CDR3 protein: CASSLEGGRARYGYTF

clone size: few
CDR3 length: 12
V gene: TRBV29-1
J gene: TRBJ2-5
D gene: .
CDR3 protein: CSVGPRGETQYF

clone size: .
CDR3 length: 14
V gene: TRBV29-1
J gene: TRBJ1-3
D gene: .
CDR3 protein: CSVEFPGVGNTIYF

clone size: .
CDR3 length: 14
V gene: TRBV18
J gene: TRBJ1-1
D gene: .
CDR3 protein: CASSPDRVNTEAFF

clone size: many
CDR3 length: 15
V gene: TRBV19
J gene: TRBJ2-3
D gene: .
CDR3 protein: CASTETATRTDTQYF

clone size: .
CDR3 length: 15
V gene: TRBV10-1
J gene: TRBJ2-1
D gene: TRBD2
CDR3 protein: CASSTRRGGPHEQFF

clone size: many
CDR3 length: 14
V gene: TRBV20-1
J gene: TRBJ1-4
D gene: .
CDR3 protein: CSARPDSGGEKLFF

clone size: .
CDR3 length: 14
V gene: TRBV18
J gene: TRBJ2-7
D gene: .
CDR3 protein: CASSPSMQDYEQYF

clone size: many
CDR3 length: 13
V gene: TRBV7-9
J gene: TRBJ1-1
D gene: TRBD1
CDR3 protein: CASSLDRGTEAFF

clone size: many
CDR3 length: 14
V gene: TRBV11-2
J gene: TRBJ1-4
D gene: .
CDR3 protein: CASSLMNPQEELFF

clone size: .
CDR3 length: 19
V gene: TRBV4-1
J gene: TRBJ2-3
D gene: TRBD2
CDR3 protein: CASSGGGLAGALSTDTQYF

clone size: many
CDR3 length: 14
V gene: TRBV7-2
J gene: TRBJ1-2
D gene: TRBD1
CDR3 protein: CASSLQGARYGYTF

clone size: many
CDR3 length: 14
V gene: TRBV20-1
J gene: TRBJ2-3
D gene: .
CDR3 protein: CSARDLQGTDTQYF

clone size: .
CDR3 length: 14
V gene: TRBV2
J gene: TRBJ1-5
D gene: .
CDR3 protein: CASSEDGSNQPQHF

clone size: few
CDR3 length: 15
V gene: TRBV24-1
J gene: TRBJ1-2
D gene: TRBD1
CDR3 protein: CATSDYRQGEGGYTF

clone size: many
CDR3 length: 16
V gene: TRBV5-1
J gene: TRBJ2-1
D gene: .
CDR3 protein: CASSLVGSSSYNEQFF

clone size: .
CDR3 length: 16
V gene: TRBV12-3/TRBV12-4
J gene: TRBJ1-6
D gene: .
CDR3 protein: CASSLARTDGDSPLHF

clone size: many
CDR3 length: 12
V gene: TRBV11-2
J gene: TRBJ2-1
D gene: .
CDR3 protein: CASSLVYNEQFF

clone size: few
CDR3 length: 16
V gene: TRBV19
J gene: TRBJ2-3
D gene: TRBD2
CDR3 protein: CASSGLAGVRTDTQYF

clone size: .
CDR3 length: 15
V gene: TRBV3-1
J gene: TRBJ1-4
D gene: .
CDR3 protein: CASSRRRQGREKLFF

clone size: .
CDR3 length: 16
V gene: TRBV20-1
J gene: TRBJ1-1
D gene: .
CDR3 protein: CSASSSTRSVGTEAFF

clone size: many
CDR3 length: 16
V gene: TRBV7-9
J gene: TRBJ2-2
D gene: TRBD2
CDR3 protein: CASSLVSGSTTGELFF

clone size: many
CDR3 length: 16
V gene: TRBV6-1
J gene: TRBJ2-2
D gene: .
CDR3 protein: CASSGGGQTFPGELFF

clone size: few
CDR3 length: 14
V gene: TRBV28
J gene: TRBJ2-5
D gene: TRBD2
CDR3 protein: CASSLALAEKTQYF

clone size: .
CDR3 length: 14
V gene: TRBV5-1
J gene: TRBJ1-5
D gene: .
CDR3 protein: CASSPLGAAQPQHF

clone size: many
CDR3 length: 17
V gene: TRBV6-6
J gene: TRBJ2-7
D gene: .
CDR3 protein: CASSYSILVEGGHEQYF

clone size: few
CDR3 length: 13
V gene: TRBV27
J gene: TRBJ2-3
D gene: .
CDR3 protein: CASKGQNADTQYF

clone size: many
CDR3 length: 17
V gene: TRBV27
J gene: TRBJ2-1
D gene: TRBD1
CDR3 protein: CASSPRQGRGSYNEQFF

clone size: .
CDR3 length: 16
V gene: TRBV25-1
J gene: TRBJ2-1
D gene: .
CDR3 protein: CATASPGGGILDEQFF

clone size: few
CDR3 length: 13
V gene: TRBV11-2
J gene: TRBJ2-4
D gene: .
CDR3 protein: CASSLGQENIQYF

clone size: few
CDR3 length: 16
V gene: TRBV7-2
J gene: TRBJ2-6
D gene: TRBD1
CDR3 protein: CASKGTGSSGANVLTF

clone size: many
CDR3 length: 14
V gene: TRBV7-6
J gene: TRBJ2-7
D gene: .
CDR3 protein: CASSPDRDLYGQYF

clone size: few
CDR3 length: 16
V gene: TRBV28
J gene: TRBJ2-4
D gene: TRBD1
CDR3 protein: CASSAPTGLAKNIQYF

clone size: .
CDR3 length: 15
V gene: TRBV18
J gene: TRBJ2-3
D gene: .
CDR3 protein: CASSPLARRTDTQYF

clone size: .
CDR3 length: 16
V gene: TRBV28
J gene: TRBJ2-5
D gene: TRBD1
CDR3 protein: CASSLTGQGIKETQYF

clone size: few
CDR3 length: 14
V gene: TRBV12-3/TRBV12-4
J gene: TRBJ1-1
D gene: .
CDR3 protein: CASTPRAAGTEAFF

clone size: .
CDR3 length: 15
V gene: TRBV20-1
J gene: TRBJ1-4
D gene: .
CDR3 protein: CSARDPRRGNEKLFF

clone size: few
CDR3 length: 14
V gene: TRBV6-5
J gene: TRBJ1-6
D gene: .
CDR3 protein: CASSGSGLLSPLHF

clone size: few
CDR3 length: 17
V gene: TRBV19
J gene: TRBJ2-1
D gene: TRBD2
CDR3 protein: CASSIGPSSGLYNEQFF

clone size: many
CDR3 length: 17
V gene: TRBV6-5
J gene: TRBJ1-2
D gene: TRBD1
CDR3 protein: CASSYSGQAWGNYGYTF

clone size: few
CDR3 length: 13
V gene: TRBV5-4
J gene: TRBJ1-1
D gene: .
CDR3 protein: CASSRIGGPEAFF

clone size: .
CDR3 length: 10
V gene: TRBV2
J gene: TRBJ1-2
D gene: TRBD1
CDR3 protein: CARTGRGYTF

clone size: .
CDR3 length: 13
V gene: TRBV7-7
J gene: TRBJ2-4
D gene: .
CDR3 protein: CRRRLIAKNIQYF

clone size: few
CDR3 length: 12
V gene: TRBV6-2/TRBV6-3
J gene: TRBJ1-5
D gene: .
CDR3 protein: CASSSSLGTQHF